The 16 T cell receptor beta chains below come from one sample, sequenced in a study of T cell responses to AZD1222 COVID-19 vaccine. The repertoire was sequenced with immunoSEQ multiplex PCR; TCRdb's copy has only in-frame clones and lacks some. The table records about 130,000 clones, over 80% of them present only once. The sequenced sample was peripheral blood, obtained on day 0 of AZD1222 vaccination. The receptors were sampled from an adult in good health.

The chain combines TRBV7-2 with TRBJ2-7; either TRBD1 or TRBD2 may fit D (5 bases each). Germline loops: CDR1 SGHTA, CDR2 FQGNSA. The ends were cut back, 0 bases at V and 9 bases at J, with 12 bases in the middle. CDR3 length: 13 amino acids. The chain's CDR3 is CASSLALGDGQYF. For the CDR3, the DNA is TGTGCCAGCAGCTTAGCATTGGGGGACGGGCAGTACTTC.

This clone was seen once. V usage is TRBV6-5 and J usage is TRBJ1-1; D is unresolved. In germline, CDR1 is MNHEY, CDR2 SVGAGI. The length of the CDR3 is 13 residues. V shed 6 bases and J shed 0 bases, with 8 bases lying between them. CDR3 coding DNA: TGTGCCAGCAGGTGGTACATGAACACTGAAGCTTTCTTT. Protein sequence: CASRWYMNTEAFF.

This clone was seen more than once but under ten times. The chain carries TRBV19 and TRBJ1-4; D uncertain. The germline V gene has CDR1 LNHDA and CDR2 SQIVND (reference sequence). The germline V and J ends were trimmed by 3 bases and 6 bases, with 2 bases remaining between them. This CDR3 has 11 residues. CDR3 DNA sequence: TGTGCCAGTAGTATTTATGAAAAACTGTTTTTT. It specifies CASSIYEKLFF.

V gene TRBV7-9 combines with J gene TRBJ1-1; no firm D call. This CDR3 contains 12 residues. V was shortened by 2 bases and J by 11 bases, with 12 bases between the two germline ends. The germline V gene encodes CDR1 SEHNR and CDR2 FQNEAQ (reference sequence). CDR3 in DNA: TGTGCCAGCAGCTTATCGGAAGACCGGGCTTTCTTT. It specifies CASSLSEDRAFF.

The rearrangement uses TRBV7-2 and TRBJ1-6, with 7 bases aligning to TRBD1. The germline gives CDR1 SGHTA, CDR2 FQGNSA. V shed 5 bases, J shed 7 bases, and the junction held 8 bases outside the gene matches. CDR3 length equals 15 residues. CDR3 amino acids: CASSADRVFNSPLHF. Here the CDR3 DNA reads TGTGCCAGCAGCGCCGACAGGGTCTTCAATTCACCCCTCCACTTT.

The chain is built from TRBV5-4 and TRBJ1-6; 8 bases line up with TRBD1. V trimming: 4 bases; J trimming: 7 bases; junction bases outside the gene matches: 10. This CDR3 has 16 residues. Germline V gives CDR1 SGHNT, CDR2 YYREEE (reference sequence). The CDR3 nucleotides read TGTGCCAGCAGCCCCGGGACGGGACAGGAGAATTCACCCCTCCACTTT. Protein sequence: CASSPGTGQENSPLHF.

CDR3 sequence: CASSLTQGGSIQYF. The CDR3 coding sequence is TGTGCCAGCAGCTTAACCCAGGGGGGTTCCATTCAGTACTTC. The gene calls are TRBV7-9 and TRBJ2-4, with D possibly TRBD1 on 7 matching bases. The V gene lost 2 bases and the J gene lost 9 bases, with 14 bases spanning the gap. The germline gives CDR1 SEHNR, CDR2 FQNEAQ (reference sequence). This CDR3 is 14 amino acids long. Based on the CDR3 plus reference TRBV7-9 and TRBJ2-4, the full variable domain is DTGVSQNPRHKITKRGQNVTFRCDPISEHNRLYWYRQTLGQGPEFLTYFQNEAQLEKSRLLSDRFSAERPKGSFSTLEIQRTEQGDSAMYLCASSLTQGGSIQYFGAGTRLSVL.

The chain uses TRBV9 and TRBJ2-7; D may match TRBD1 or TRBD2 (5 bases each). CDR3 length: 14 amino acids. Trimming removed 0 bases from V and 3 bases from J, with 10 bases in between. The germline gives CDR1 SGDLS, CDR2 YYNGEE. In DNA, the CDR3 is TGTGCCAGCAGCGTAGGGGACGTACACTACGAGCAGTACTTC. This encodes CASSVGDVHYEQYF.

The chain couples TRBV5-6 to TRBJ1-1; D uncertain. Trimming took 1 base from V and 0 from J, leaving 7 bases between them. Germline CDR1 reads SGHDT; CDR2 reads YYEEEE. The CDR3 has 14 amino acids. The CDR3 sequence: CASSLRALNTEAFF. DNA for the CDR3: TGTGCCAGCAGCTTGCGCGCATTGAACACTGAAGCTTTCTTT.

In nucleotides, the CDR3 is TGTGCCAGCAGCCGGCAGCAGGGTAGAACTGAAGCTTTCTTT. This codes for CASSRQQGRTEAFF. The gene calls are TRBV14 and TRBJ1-1; a possible D gene is TRBD1 (5 bases). The CDR3 extends over 14 amino acids. V shed 4 bases and J shed 5 bases, with 14 bases lying between them. Germline values: CDR1 SGHDN, CDR2 FVKESK.

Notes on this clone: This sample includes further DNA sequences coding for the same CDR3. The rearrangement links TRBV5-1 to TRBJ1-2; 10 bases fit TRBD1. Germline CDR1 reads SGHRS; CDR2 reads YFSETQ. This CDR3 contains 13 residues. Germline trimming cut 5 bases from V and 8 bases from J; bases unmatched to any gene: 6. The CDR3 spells CASSPGQGEGYTF. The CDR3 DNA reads TGCGCCAGCAGTCCCGGACAGGGGGAAGGCTACACCTTC.

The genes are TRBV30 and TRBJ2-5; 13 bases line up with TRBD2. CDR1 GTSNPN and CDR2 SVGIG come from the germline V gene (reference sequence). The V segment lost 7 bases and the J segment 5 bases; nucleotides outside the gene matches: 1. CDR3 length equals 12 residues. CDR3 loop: CALLAGGETQYF. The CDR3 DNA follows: TGTGCCTTACTAGCGGGAGGGGAGACCCAGTACTTC.

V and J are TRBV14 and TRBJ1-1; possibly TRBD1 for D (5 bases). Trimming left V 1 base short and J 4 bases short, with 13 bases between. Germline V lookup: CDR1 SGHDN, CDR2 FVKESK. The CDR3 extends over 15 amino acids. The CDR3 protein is CASSQGFGAGTEAFF. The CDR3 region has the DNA TGTGCCAGCAGCCAAGGTTTCGGGGCGGGCACTGAAGCTTTCTTT.

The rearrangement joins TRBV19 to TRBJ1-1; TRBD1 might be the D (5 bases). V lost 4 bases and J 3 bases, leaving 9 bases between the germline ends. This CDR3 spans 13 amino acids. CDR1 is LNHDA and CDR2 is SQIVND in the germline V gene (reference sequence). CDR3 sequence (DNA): TGTGCCAGTAGTAATGGGGGTCACACTGAAGCTTTCTTT. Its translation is CASSNGGHTEAFF.

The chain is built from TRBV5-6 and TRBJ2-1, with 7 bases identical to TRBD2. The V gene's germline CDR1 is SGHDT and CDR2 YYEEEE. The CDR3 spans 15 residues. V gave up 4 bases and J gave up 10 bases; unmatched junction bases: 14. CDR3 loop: CASSPIAGPTSEQFF. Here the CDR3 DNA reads TGTGCCAGCAGCCCAATAGCGGGCCCCACTTCGGAGCAGTTCTTC.

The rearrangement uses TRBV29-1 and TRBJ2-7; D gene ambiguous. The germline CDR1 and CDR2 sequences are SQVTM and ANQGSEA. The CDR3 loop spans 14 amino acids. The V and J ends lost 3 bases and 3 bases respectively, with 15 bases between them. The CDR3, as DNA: TGCAGCGTTGAGGTAAGGGCCCCTCGCTACGAGCAGTACTTC. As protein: CSVEVRAPRYEQYF.